One sample yielded the 23 T cell receptor beta chains listed below, sequenced in a study of PD-1 blockade in classical Hodgkin lymphoma. The table came from immunoSEQ multiplex PCR; TCRdb's copy has only in-frame clones and leaves some out. The sample records about 97,000 clones, roughly 84% being singletons. Each patient's relapse followed autologous stem cell transplantation, and brentuximab vedotin exposure varied. Sequenced material: peripheral blood mononuclear cells (PBMCs), taken at baseline. These receptors originate from a human donor with classical Hodgkin lymphoma.

The CDR3 spells CASTLRDFQETQYF. CDR3 coding DNA: TGTGCCAGCACCCTTCGCGACTTCCAAGAGACCCAGTACTTC. This chain uses TRBV7-8 with TRBJ2-5; D unresolved. The CDR3 spans 14 residues. Between the trimmed V and J ends, which lost 7 bases and 1 base, there was a span of 13 bases. Germline lookup yields CDR1 SGHVS and CDR2 FQNEAQ.

The chain employs TRBV10-3 and TRBJ1-3; TRBD1 is a possible D gene (5 bases). Germline CDR1 and CDR2: ENHRY and SYGVKD. The CDR3 extends over 12 amino acids. V lost 11 bases and J lost 3, with 11 bases in between. The CDR3 DNA sequence: TGTGCCTTTGGGACGGGTGGAAACACCATATATTTT. Its protein product is CAFGTGGNTIYF.

J is TRBJ2-1 and V is TRBV9, with no clear D. Germline values: CDR1 SGDLS, CDR2 YYNGEE. V lost 4 bases and J lost 7, with 12 bases in between. This CDR3 comprises 13 residues. In DNA form, the CDR3 reads TGTGCCAGCAGCCTCAATAGGTGGAATGAGCAGTTCTTC. This codes for CASSLNRWNEQFF.

This rearrangement joins TRBV6-5 to TRBJ2-7; no clear D. The CDR3 spans 11 residues. V lost 8 bases to trimming and J lost 4 bases, with 9 bases between them. Germline assignment: CDR1 MNHEY and CDR2 SVGAGI. Here the CDR3 reads CASARQYEQYF. The CDR3 DNA follows: TGTGCCAGCGCCAGACAATACGAGCAGTACTTC.

Here the CDR3 reads CASSFGGTRVNEQFF. The CDR3 nucleotides are TGTGCCAGCAGCTTCGGAGGGACTAGGGTCAATGAGCAGTTCTTC. The genes are TRBV5-4 and TRBJ2-1; 8 nucleotides align to TRBD2. The CDR3 contains 15 residues. The ends lost 2 bases at V and 6 bases at J; junction bases unmatched: 7. The V gene's germline CDR1 is SGHNT and CDR2 YYREEE (reference sequence).

The chain uses TRBV29-1 and TRBJ2-2; D unclear. The CDR3 spans 13 residues. CDR1 is SQVTM, CDR2 ANQGSEA, per germline. V lost 4 bases and J lost 2, with 8 bases in between. CDR3 sequence: CSVASVNTGELFF. CDR3 nucleotides: TGCAGCGTTGCGTCCGTTAACACCGGGGAGCTGTTTTTT.

This chain connects TRBV9 to TRBJ2-1, with D perhaps TRBD1 or TRBD2 (5 bases each). CDR1 SGDLS and CDR2 YYNGEE come from the germline V gene. This CDR3 has 15 amino acids. V lost 0 bases to trimming and J lost 9 bases, with 16 bases between them. DNA for the CDR3: TGTGCCAGCAGCGTAGTGGGCCTAGCTGGGGGTGAGCAGTTCTTC. It encodes CASSVVGLAGGEQFF.

CDR3 nucleotides: TGTGCCAGCAGTAACCCCGGGACAGCCGAGCAGTACTTC. It encodes CASSNPGTAEQYF. The chain has TRBV6-5 and TRBJ2-7; 7 bases map to TRBD1. V shed 5 bases, J shed 6 bases, and the junction held 7 bases outside the gene matches. CDR1 is MNHEY, CDR2 SVGAGI, per germline. This CDR3 is built from 13 residues.

V gene TRBV5-1 combines with J gene TRBJ2-2; D gene uncertain. The CDR3 is made up of 14 amino acids. The germline gives CDR1 SGHRS, CDR2 YFSETQ. V shed 0 bases and J shed 5 bases, with 8 bases lying between them. In DNA form, the CDR3 reads TGCGCCAGCAGCTTGGAAGGATTAACCGGGGAGCTGTTTTTT. The encoded protein is CASSLEGLTGELFF. The whole variable domain, filled in from reference TRBV5-1 and TRBJ2-2, reads KAGVTQTPRYLIKTRGQQVTLSCSPISGHRSVSWYQQTPGQGLQFLFEYFSETQRNKGNFPGRFSGRQFSNSRSEMNVSTLELGDSALYLCASSLEGLTGELFFGEGSRLTVL.

The V gene is TRBV6-5, the J gene TRBJ1-1; D unclear. This CDR3 spans 13 amino acids. V lost 0 bases to trimming and J lost 2 bases, with 4 bases between them. Germline CDR1 MNHEY, CDR2 SVGAGI. CDR3 in DNA: TGTGCCAGCAGTTACTCAAGAAACACTGAAGCTTTCTTT. Protein: CASSYSRNTEAFF.

This clone was recorded a few times. V usage is TRBV6-1 and J usage is TRBJ2-2; D is uncertain. The CDR3 totals 11 residues. V was clipped by 9 bases and J by 8 bases, with 10 bases between them. Per germline, CDR1 MNHNS and CDR2 SASEGT. The chain's CDR3 is CASHSGGELFF. The CDR3 DNA is TGTGCCAGTCACTCCGGGGGGGAGCTGTTTTTT.

The chain is built from TRBV29-1 and TRBJ2-1; tentative D call: TRBD2 (6 bases). Deletions cut 1 base from V and 6 bases from J, with 16 bases between. Per the germline V gene, CDR1 is SQVTM and CDR2 is ANQGSEA. This CDR3 has 15 residues. The CDR3 loop is CSVEASRGGANEQFF. CDR3 DNA sequence: TGCAGCGTTGAAGCCTCCCGAGGCGGGGCCAATGAGCAGTTCTTC.

This clone occurred once. The chain is built from TRBV19 and TRBJ2-7; D uncertain. The CDR3 runs to 14 residues. The germline V gene encodes CDR1 LNHDA and CDR2 SQIVND (reference sequence). Trimming stripped 10 bases from V and 2 bases from J, with 18 bases between. CDR3 residues: CATASVVIPYEQYF. DNA of the CDR3: TGTGCCACCGCTTCGGTTGTCATCCCCTACGAGCAGTACTTC.

V usage is TRBV11-2 and J usage is TRBJ2-7, with a tentative D call TRBD1 (5 bases). The CDR3 has 14 residues. CDR1 and CDR2 (germline): SGHAT, FQNNGV. V was pared by 5 bases and J by 2 bases, with 13 bases between. The CDR3 bases are TGTGCCAGCAGCCCCAGACAGTTGCCCTACGAGCAGTACTTC. Translating it yields CASSPRQLPYEQYF.

The chain recombines TRBV30 with TRBJ2-7; no firm D call. The germline V gene has CDR1 GTSNPN and CDR2 SVGIG (reference sequence). V gave up 0 bases and J gave up 2 bases, with 8 bases separating them. CDR3 size: 13 residues. The CDR3, as DNA: TGTGCCTGGAGTGTAGGTCAGACCTACGAGCAGTACTTC. Protein: CAWSVGQTYEQYF.

The chain carries TRBV7-9 and TRBJ1-1; D is undetermined. Germline lookup yields CDR1 SEHNR and CDR2 FQNEAQ (reference sequence). This CDR3 has 13 residues. Deletions cut 2 bases from V and 5 bases from J, with 9 bases between. This CDR3 reads CASSLRLGTEAFF. CDR3 DNA sequence: TGTGCCAGCAGCTTAAGGCTGGGGACTGAAGCTTTCTTT. Together with reference TRBV7-9 and TRBJ1-1, the CDR3 gives the full variable domain: DTGVSQNPRHKITKRGQNVTFRCDPISEHNRLYWYRQTLGQGPEFLTYFQNEAQLEKSRLLSDRFSAERPKGSFSTLEIQRTEQGDSAMYLCASSLRLGTEAFFGQGTRLTVV.

This clone appeared a single time. The rearrangement joins TRBV5-1 to TRBJ2-1, with 11 bases that match TRBD2. J lost 6 bases, V lost 4 bases, and 6 bases had no gene match. The germline CDR1 and CDR2 sequences are SGHRS and YFSETQ. The CDR3 is 15 amino acids. The DNA of the CDR3 is TGCGCCAGCAGCGCATCGGGACTAGCGGCCAATGAGCAGTTCTTC. It is translated as CASSASGLAANEQFF.

In its sample, this clone was seen once. The rearrangement uses TRBV5-1 and TRBJ1-1; 10 nucleotides match TRBD1. CDR3 length equals 13 residues. The junction had 6 bases not matched to a gene; V was cut back by 6 bases and J by 7 bases. Looked up from germline, CDR1 is SGHRS and CDR2 is YFSETQ. As DNA, the CDR3 is TGCGCCAGCACCCCTGGGGACAGGGGTGAAGCTTTCTTT. Amino acid sequence: CASTPGDRGEAFF.

The chain has TRBV6-1 and TRBJ1-5; D perhaps matches TRBD1 (5 bases). Per the germline V gene, CDR1 is MNHNS and CDR2 is SASEGT. The CDR3 contains 15 residues. Trimming removed 2 bases at V and 9 bases at J, with 17 bases between. The CDR3 DNA follows: TGTGCCAGCAGTGAAAACGCAGGCGACGGGGGGCCCCAGCATTTT. Translating it yields CASSENAGDGGPQHF.

This rearrangement joins TRBV10-3 to TRBJ2-1; possibly TRBD2 for D (5 bases). This CDR3 spans 15 amino acids. V gave up 8 bases and J gave up 0 bases, with 14 bases separating them. The V gene's germline CDR1 is ENHRY and CDR2 SYGVKD. CDR3 in DNA: TGTGCCATCTCCAAGGACTTCAGCTCCTACAATGAGCAGTTCTTC. Protein: CAISKDFSSYNEQFF.

The V gene is TRBV5-6, the J gene TRBJ2-2, with TRBD2 matching 7 bases. V gave up 1 base and J gave up 4 bases; unmatched junction bases: 7. Germline assignment: CDR1 SGHDT and CDR2 YYEEEE. The CDR3 extends over 16 amino acids. The CDR3 DNA reads TGTGCCAGCAGCTTGTGGCGGGAGAGCCGCACCGGGGAGCTGTTTTTT. Amino acids: CASSLWRESRTGELFF.

CDR3 in DNA: TGCGCCAGCAGCCAAATCGGGGGGGGTGGGCTTGGCACAGATACGCAGTATTTT. Protein sequence: CASSQIGGGGLGTDTQYF. This chain uses TRBV4-1 with TRBJ2-3; 8 nucleotides match TRBD2. The ends lost 2 bases at V and 1 base at J; junction bases unmatched: 11. From germline, CDR1 is MGHRA and CDR2 YSYEKL. The CDR3 loop spans 18 amino acids.

The chain carries TRBV5-4 and TRBJ1-1, with D possibly TRBD1 on 5 matching bases. V lost 3 bases and J 3 bases, leaving 15 bases between the germline ends. The CDR3 consists of 15 residues. The germline V gene has CDR1 SGHNT and CDR2 YYREEE (reference sequence). The CDR3 is CASSSTGWGYTEAFF. CDR3 in DNA: TGTGCCAGCAGCTCCACAGGCTGGGGTTACACTGAAGCTTTCTTT.